A single sample gave rise to the 29 T cell receptor beta chains below, sequenced in a study of shared clonotypes between healthy human individuals. The table came from immunoSEQ multiplex PCR; TCRdb's copy has only in-frame clones and leaves some out. The sample holds 550,000 to 700,000 clones, roughly 72% seen once. The sequencing sample was made of memory CD4+ T cells sorted from blood. Regarding subset: CD45RA-negative fraction. The source of these receptors is a young woman in good health.

This chain connects TRBV7-6 to TRBJ2-2; TRBD2 aligns across 8 bases. Per the germline V gene, CDR1 is SGHVS and CDR2 is FNYEAQ. V was clipped by 5 bases and J by 4 bases; unmatched bases: 12. CDR3 length equals 17 residues. DNA of the CDR3: TGTGCCAGCAGCGTTCTAAAAGCGGGAGATAGCACCGGGGAGCTGTTTTTT. Its protein product is CASSVLKAGDSTGELFF. Based on the CDR3 plus reference TRBV7-6 and TRBJ2-2, the full variable domain is GAGVSQSPRYKVTKRGQDVALRCDPISGHVSLYWYRQALGQGPEFLTYFNYEAQQDKSGLPNDRFSAERPEGSISTLTIQRTEQRDSAMYRCASSVLKAGDSTGELFFGEGSRLTVL.

The J gene is TRBJ1-2, the V gene TRBV28, with D possibly TRBD1 on 5 matching bases. Trimming stripped 6 bases from V and 6 bases from J, with 17 bases between. The V gene's germline CDR1 is MDHEN and CDR2 SYDVKM. The CDR3 runs 14 residues. CDR3 sequence: CASRTSGQGDGYTF. DNA for the CDR3: TGTGCCAGCAGGACCAGCGGCCAGGGCGATGGCTACACCTTC.

The chain carries TRBV2 and TRBJ1-2; TRBD1 matches 12 bases. Looked up from germline, CDR1 is SNHLY and CDR2 is FYNNEI. After removal of 1 base from V and 3 bases from J, the junction contained 6 bases not matched to a gene. The CDR3 runs 17 residues. CDR3 coding DNA: TGTGCCAGCAGTGAAGAATCCGGGACAGGGGGCGACTATGGCTACACCTTC. Its protein product is CASSEESGTGGDYGYTF.

This chain links TRBV28 with TRBJ2-2; tentatively, D is TRBD2 (6 bases). CDR3 length: 15 residues. The V and J ends lost 7 bases and 4 bases respectively, with 16 bases between them. CDR1 and CDR2 (germline): MDHEN, SYDVKM. CDR3 DNA sequence: TGTGCCAGCATTTCGGGAGCGGTCGGCACCGGGGAGCTGTTTTTT. Translated: CASISGAVGTGELFF.

This clone was detected only a few times. The chain uses TRBV5-1 and TRBJ2-5, with D tentatively TRBD1 (6 bases). CDR1 is SGHRS, CDR2 YFSETQ, per germline. Trimming removed 4 bases from V and 4 bases from J, with 17 bases in between. The CDR3 loop spans 15 amino acids. Here the CDR3 reads CASSLSQGPIETQYF. The DNA for the CDR3 is TGCGCCAGCAGCCTCTCCCAGGGGCCCATAGAGACCCAGTACTTC.

V gene TRBV18 combines with J gene TRBJ1-5; D might be TRBD1 (5 bases). This CDR3 is 17 amino acids long. Germline CDR1 is KGHSH and CDR2 is LQKENI. Trimming removed 4 bases at V and 0 bases at J, with 16 bases between. The CDR3 is CASSRTSRGISNQPQHF. CDR3 sequence (DNA): TGTGCCAGCTCACGTACCAGTAGGGGTATTAGCAATCAGCCCCAGCATTTT.

The sample holds many counts of this clone. The gene calls are TRBV6-1 and TRBJ2-2; a possible D gene is TRBD2 (6 bases). V was pared by 10 bases and J by 0 bases, with 12 bases between. Germline-derived CDR1 and CDR2 are MNHNS and SASEGT. This CDR3 comprises 14 residues. Here the CDR3 DNA reads TGTGCCACCGGAGGGTTCTCGAACACCGGGGAGCTGTTTTTT. Encoded protein: CATGGFSNTGELFF.

The chain is built from TRBV7-2 and TRBJ2-3, with D uncertain. Germline V lookup: CDR1 SGHTA, CDR2 FQGNSA. The ends were cut back, 1 base at V and 7 bases at J, with 9 bases in the middle. The CDR3 is made up of 13 amino acids. CDR3 DNA sequence: TGTGCCAGCAGCTTAGGGGTCGCCAATACGCAGTATTTT. Amino acids: CASSLGVANTQYF.

This clone has a handful of counts. The rearrangement joins TRBV7-9 to TRBJ2-7; 10 nucleotides align to TRBD2. Trimming took 5 bases from V and 9 from J; bases not matched to a gene: 7. This CDR3 is 13 amino acids long. Germline assignment: CDR1 SEHNR and CDR2 FQNEAQ (reference sequence). The CDR3 sequence: CASSPLAGRVQYF. The CDR3, as DNA: TGTGCCAGCAGCCCACTAGCGGGAAGGGTGCAGTACTTC.

In its sample, this clone was seen a few times. J is TRBJ1-2 and V is TRBV5-1, with TRBD1 identical over 8 bases. The germline V gene has CDR1 SGHRS and CDR2 YFSETQ. The CDR3 extends over 14 amino acids. V shed 0 bases, J shed 8 bases, and the junction held 6 bases outside the gene matches. CDR3 in DNA: TGCGCCAGCAGCTTGGACAGGGGGTTACGAGGCTACACCTTC. Its protein product is CASSLDRGLRGYTF.

The genes are TRBV29-1 and TRBJ2-1; 8 bases agree with TRBD2. CDR3 length equals 14 residues. Losses at the gene ends were 8 bases for V and 6 bases for J; bases not matched to a gene: 12. Germline CDR1 and CDR2: SQVTM and ANQGSEA. The CDR3 here is CSLRGLVLGNEQFF. CDR3 coding DNA: TGCAGCCTCAGGGGACTAGTTTTGGGCAATGAGCAGTTCTTC.

The chain carries TRBV7-9 and TRBJ2-2; 8 nucleotides line up with TRBD2. Trimming took 5 bases from V and 7 from J; bases not matched to a gene: 12. The CDR3 runs to 16 residues. Per germline, CDR1 SEHNR and CDR2 FQNEAQ (reference sequence). In DNA, the CDR3 is TGTGCCAGCAGCATCCTTAGCGGGAAGAGAGGCGGGGAGCTGTTTTTT. As protein: CASSILSGKRGGELFF. The complete variable domain, with remaining parts taken from reference TRBV7-9 and TRBJ2-2, reads DTGVSQNPRHKITKRGQNVTFRCDPISEHNRLYWYRQTLGQGPEFLTYFQNEAQLEKSRLLSDRFSAERPKGSFSTLEIQRTEQGDSAMYLCASSILSGKRGGELFFGEGSRLTVL.

This chain joins TRBV30 and TRBJ2-1; a possible D gene is TRBD2 (5 bases). The CDR3 has 16 amino acids. V shed 1 base and J shed 4 bases, with 17 bases lying between them. Germline assignment: CDR1 GTSNPN and CDR2 SVGIG (reference sequence). The CDR3, as DNA: TGTGCCTGGAGTGGCCACGGAGGAGTACAATACAATGAGCAGTTCTTC. Amino acid sequence: CAWSGHGGVQYNEQFF.

This clone occurred once. This sequence joins TRBV6-1 and TRBJ2-6; the match to TRBD1 covers 11 bases. This CDR3 region has 15 residues. Losses at the gene ends were 6 bases for V and 3 bases for J; bases not matched to a gene: 1. CDR1 and CDR2 (germline): MNHNS, SASEGT. CDR3 sequence reads: CASRGTGGGANVLTF. The CDR3 DNA is TGTGCCAGCAGGGGGACAGGGGGTGGGGCCAACGTCCTGACTTTC.

The chain is built from TRBV6-1 and TRBJ2-2; no reliable D call. This CDR3 is 15 amino acids long. Germline V CDR1 and CDR2: MNHNS, SASEGT. V gave up 5 bases and J gave up 0 bases, with 10 bases separating them. The CDR3, as DNA: TGTGCCAGCAGTAAACAGAGGACGAACACCGGGGAGCTGTTTTTT. Encoded protein: CASSKQRTNTGELFF.

This chain links TRBV28 with TRBJ1-1, with 12 bases lining up with TRBD1. The V and J ends lost 8 bases and 4 bases, in that order; junction bases with no gene match: 17. Germline V gene lookup returns CDR1 MDHEN and CDR2 SYDVKM. The CDR3 is made up of 18 amino acids. The CDR3: CASRTRDRGQRWSTEAFF. DNA of the CDR3: TGTGCCAGCCGGACCCGGGACAGGGGGCAGCGATGGAGCACTGAAGCTTTCTTT. The complete variable domain, with remaining parts taken from reference TRBV28 and TRBJ1-1, reads DVKVTQSSRYLVKRTGEKVFLECVQDMDHENMFWYRQDPGLGLRLIYFSYDVKMKEKGDIPEGYSVSREKKERFSLILESASTNQTSMYLCASRTRDRGQRWSTEAFFGQGTRLTVV.

J is TRBJ1-6 and V is TRBV7-6; D gene ambiguous. The CDR3 has 14 amino acids. V shed 1 base and J shed 5 bases, with 6 bases lying between them. Germline CDR1 and CDR2: SGHVS and FNYEAQ. The CDR3 spells CASSLGQNNSPLHF. In DNA, the CDR3 is TGTGCCAGCAGCTTAGGGCAGAATAATTCACCCCTCCACTTT. Drawing the rest from reference TRBV7-6 and TRBJ1-6, the complete variable domain is GAGVSQSPRYKVTKRGQDVALRCDPISGHVSLYWYRQALGQGPEFLTYFNYEAQQDKSGLPNDRFSAERPEGSISTLTIQRTEQRDSAMYRCASSLGQNNSPLHFGNGTRLTVT.

The chain uses TRBV19 and TRBJ2-4; D unclear. Germline values: CDR1 LNHDA, CDR2 SQIVND (reference sequence). CDR3 length: 12 residues. V lost 5 bases and J lost 5, with 7 bases in between. The CDR3 DNA follows: TGTGCCAGTAGTCGCCGACAAAACATTCAGTACTTC. Its translation is CASSRRQNIQYF.

V usage is TRBV2 and J usage is TRBJ2-7, with D possibly being TRBD2 (5 bases). V lost 2 bases to trimming and J lost 6 bases, with 11 bases between them. CDR3 length: 13 amino acids. The germline V gene has CDR1 SNHLY and CDR2 FYNNEI. This CDR3 is CASSEREKAEQYF. The CDR3 DNA follows: TGTGCCAGCAGTGAAAGGGAGAAAGCCGAGCAGTACTTC. Combining the CDR3 with reference TRBV2 and TRBJ2-7 gives the whole variable domain EPEVTQTPSHQVTQMGQEVILRCVPISNHLYFYWYRQILGQKVEFLVSFYNNEISEKSEIFDDQFSVERPDGSNFTLKIRSTKLEDSAMYFCASSEREKAEQYFGPGTRLTVT.

The gene calls are TRBV27 and TRBJ1-2; 9 positions agree with TRBD1. Germline V gene data show CDR1 as MNHEY and CDR2 as SMNVEV (reference sequence). The CDR3 totals 15 residues. With V trimmed by 0 bases and J by 5 bases, 4 bases remained unmatched. The CDR3, as DNA: TGTGCCAGCAGTTTATCCCGGGACAGGGCGTATGGCTACACCTTC. Encoded protein: CASSLSRDRAYGYTF.

The V gene is TRBV5-5, the J gene TRBJ2-3; 15 positions agree with TRBD2. Trimming took 4 bases from V and 0 from J; bases not matched to a gene: 3. The CDR3 is made up of 17 amino acids. In germline, CDR1 is SGHKS, CDR2 YYEKEE (reference sequence). The CDR3 region has the DNA TGTGCCAGCAGCCGGACTAGCGGGGGGGCTAGCACAGATACGCAGTATTTT. It codes for CASSRTSGGASTDTQYF.

CDR3 amino acids: CASSFGGTNPRGELFF. CDR3 nucleotide sequence: TGTGCCAGCAGTTTCGGAGGGACTAACCCGCGGGGGGAGCTGTTTTTT. The V call is TRBV27, the J call TRBJ2-2, with TRBD2 matching over 7 bases. Germline assignment: CDR1 MNHEY and CDR2 SMNVEV (reference sequence). This CDR3 has 16 residues. Losses at the gene ends were 3 bases for V and 8 bases for J; bases not matched to a gene: 12.

The chain uses TRBV6-5 and TRBJ1-5, with a weak D call TRBD1 (5 bases). This CDR3 contains 15 residues. Trimming cost V 0 bases and J 1 base, with 7 bases left between them. Per the germline V gene, CDR1 is MNHEY and CDR2 is SVGAGI. The CDR3 DNA reads TGTGCCAGCAGTTACTCGGGGCAGAGCAATCAGCCCCAGCATTTT. It yields the protein CASSYSGQSNQPQHF.

V and J are TRBV11-3 and TRBJ2-7, with 11 bases identical to TRBD1. CDR3 length equals 16 residues. The V gene's germline CDR1 is SGHNT and CDR2 YENEEA. J was trimmed by 6 bases and V by 5 bases; bases with no gene match: 12. The CDR3 here is CASSRTPGQGVCEQYF. The DNA of the CDR3 is TGTGCCAGCAGCCGAACTCCGGGACAGGGGGTTTGCGAGCAGTACTTC.

The chain combines TRBV11-1 with TRBJ1-1; D gene uncertain. From germline, CDR1 is SGHAT and CDR2 FQDESV (reference sequence). V was shortened by 4 bases and J by 1 base, with 13 bases between the two germline ends. The CDR3 runs 15 residues. The CDR3 is CASSSPRAQNTEAFF. DNA for the CDR3: TGTGCCAGCAGCTCCCCTCGGGCCCAGAACACTGAAGCTTTCTTT.

The chain uses TRBV6-5 and TRBJ1-1, with 7 bases matching TRBD1. The V gene's germline CDR1 is MNHEY and CDR2 SVGAGI. V was pared by 8 bases and J by 5 bases, with 8 bases of the junction left unmatched. This CDR3 is built from 13 residues. The CDR3: CASQIQGSTEAFF. The CDR3 nucleotides are TGTGCCAGCCAAATACAGGGGAGTACTGAAGCTTTCTTT.

The chain carries TRBV19 and TRBJ1-5, with 12 bases fitting TRBD1. Per germline, CDR1 LNHDA and CDR2 SQIVND (reference sequence). The CDR3 runs 14 residues. V gave up 9 bases and J gave up 5 bases; unmatched junction bases: 5. Written as DNA, the CDR3 is TGTGCCAGCACGGGACAGGGGGCCCATCAGCCCCAGCATTTT. It codes for CASTGQGAHQPQHF.

This clone was seen a single time. The rearrangement joins TRBV5-6 to TRBJ1-5; 10 bases match TRBD1. Germline CDR1 SGHDT, CDR2 YYEEEE. V was pared by 4 bases and J by 7 bases, with 8 bases of the junction left unmatched. This CDR3 spans 15 amino acids. The CDR3 here is CASSRQGARMQPQHF. CDR3 coding DNA: TGTGCCAGCAGCCGACAGGGGGCGAGAATGCAGCCCCAGCATTTT.

This chain joins TRBV19 and TRBJ1-2; 9 bases align to TRBD1. Germline lookup yields CDR1 LNHDA and CDR2 SQIVND (reference sequence). There are 13 residues in the CDR3. Germline trimming cut 7 bases from V and 6 bases from J; bases unmatched to any gene: 6. The CDR3, as DNA: TGTGCCAGTAAAACAGGGGGCCCCAATGGCTACACCTTC. This encodes CASKTGGPNGYTF.